These 4 T cell receptor beta chains originate from one sample sequenced in a study of spatial heterogeneity in lung cancer. As for time point: sample taken at primary tumor resection. Unsorted whole RNA of tumor, nontumor lung or frozen PBMC was sequenced. TCRdb passed the 5' RACE reads through MiXCR, listing each CDR3 protein once. Of roughly 100,000 distinct CDR3 sequences listed, around 8.6% are singletons. The material was PBMCs, obtained at surgery. These receptors were taken from a male donor with early-stage non-small cell lung cancer.

There are many counts of this clonotype. The chain joins TRBV20-1 to TRBJ2-1; 10 nucleotides agree with TRBD2. The V gene end was trimmed by 6 bases and the J gene end by 0 bases; junction bases not matched to a gene: 8. In germline, CDR1 is DFQATT, CDR2 SNEGSKA (reference sequence). The CDR3 loop spans 16 amino acids. CDR3 loop: CSAPEAGGGSYNEQFF. CDR3 in DNA: TGCAGTGCCCCCGAAGCGGGGGGGGGCTCCTACAATGAGCAGTTCTTC.

The CDR3 nucleotides are TGCAGTGCTAGTCGGGGGGCTGTCGACACTGAAGCTTTCTTT. Translated: CSASRGAVDTEAFF. The rearrangement joins TRBV20-1 to TRBJ1-1; possible D gene TRBD1, 6 bases. The CDR3 spans 14 residues. Trimming left V 3 bases short and J 3 bases short, with 14 bases between. Germline assignment: CDR1 DFQATT and CDR2 SNEGSKA (reference sequence).

This clonotype has ten or more counts. This chain joins TRBV6-5 and TRBJ2-2, with TRBD1 matching over 7 bases. J gave up 4 bases and V 7 bases, and 12 bases lay outside the gene matches. CDR3 size: 16 residues. Germline CDR1 and CDR2: MNHEY and SVGAGI. The CDR3 nucleotides are TGTGCCAGCAATATACAGGGGTCCAAGAGCACCGGGGAGCTGTTTTTT. As protein: CASNIQGSKSTGELFF.

This clonotype came up a few times. V gene TRBV7-9 combines with J gene TRBJ1-5; TRBD1 agrees at 7 bases. J was trimmed by 7 bases and V by 4 bases; bases with no gene match: 10. This CDR3 is 15 amino acids long. The germline V gene has CDR1 SEHNR and CDR2 FQNEAQ (reference sequence). The CDR3 DNA is TGTGCCAGCAGCTCATCGACAGGGTCGGGACAGCCCCAGCATTTT. Its protein is CASSSSTGSGQPQHF.